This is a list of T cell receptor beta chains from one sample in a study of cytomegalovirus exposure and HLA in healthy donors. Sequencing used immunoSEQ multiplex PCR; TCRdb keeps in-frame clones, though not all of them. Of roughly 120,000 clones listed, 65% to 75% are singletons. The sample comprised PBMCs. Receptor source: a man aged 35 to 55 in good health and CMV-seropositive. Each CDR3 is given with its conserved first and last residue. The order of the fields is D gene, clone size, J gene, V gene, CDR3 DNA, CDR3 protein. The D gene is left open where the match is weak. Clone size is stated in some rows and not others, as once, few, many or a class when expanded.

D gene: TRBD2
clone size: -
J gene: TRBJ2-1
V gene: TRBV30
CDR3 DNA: TGTGCCAGCTGGACTAGCGGGAAGTCACGGGAGCAGTTCTTC
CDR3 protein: CASWTSGKSREQFF

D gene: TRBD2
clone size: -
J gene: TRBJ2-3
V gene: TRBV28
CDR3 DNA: TGTGCCAGCAGTATAACGGGACTCCCGGGAGCGGGGGAAATCACAGATACGCAGTATTTT
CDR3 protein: CASSITGLPGAGEITDTQYF

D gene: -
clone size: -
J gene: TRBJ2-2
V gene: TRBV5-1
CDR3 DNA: TGCGCCAGCAGCTTAGTCGAGGGGAACACCGGGGAGCTGTTTTTT
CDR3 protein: CASSLVEGNTGELFF

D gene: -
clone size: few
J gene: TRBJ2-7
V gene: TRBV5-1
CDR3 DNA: TGCGCCAGCAGCTTGGAAGCGACAGGCTCCAGCGAGCAGTACTTC
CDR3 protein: CASSLEATGSSEQYF

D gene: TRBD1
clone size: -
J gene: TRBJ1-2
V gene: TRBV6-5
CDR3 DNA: TGTGCCAGCAGTTACTTCGGGACAGGAGGGAGAGGCTACACCTTC
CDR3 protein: CASSYFGTGGRGYTF

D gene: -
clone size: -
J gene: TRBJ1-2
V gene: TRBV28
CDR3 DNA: TGTGCCAGCAGCGGGGCCGACAGGACCTATGGCTACACCTTC
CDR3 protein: CASSGADRTYGYTF

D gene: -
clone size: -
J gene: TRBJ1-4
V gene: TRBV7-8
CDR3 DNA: TGTGCCAGTCAGATGACACCAACTAATGAAAAACTGTTTTTT
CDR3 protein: CASQMTPTNEKLFF

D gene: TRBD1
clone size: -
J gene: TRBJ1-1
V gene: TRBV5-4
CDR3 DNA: TGTGCCAGCAGCTTGGGGGGGACAGCATACTCAACTTTCTTT
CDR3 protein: CASSLGGTAYSTFF

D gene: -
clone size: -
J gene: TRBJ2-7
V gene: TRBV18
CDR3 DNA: TGTGCCAGCTCAAAGGGGGAGGGTGAGCAGTACTTC
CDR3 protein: CASSKGEGEQYF

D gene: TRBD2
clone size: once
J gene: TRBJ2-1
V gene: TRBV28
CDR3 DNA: TGTGCCAGCACGCCTAGCGGGAGGGGGTACAATGAGCAGTTCTTC
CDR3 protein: CASTPSGRGYNEQFF

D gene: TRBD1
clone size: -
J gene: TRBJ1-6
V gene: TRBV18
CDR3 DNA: TGTGCCAGCTCACCGGACAGGGTGAATTCACCCCTCCACTTT
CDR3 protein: CASSPDRVNSPLHF

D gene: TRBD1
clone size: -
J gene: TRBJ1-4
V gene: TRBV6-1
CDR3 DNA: TGTGCCAGCAGTCTCCGGGACAGGGGTGAAAAACTGTTTTTT
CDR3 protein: CASSLRDRGEKLFF

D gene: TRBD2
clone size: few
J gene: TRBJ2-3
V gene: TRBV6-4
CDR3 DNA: TGTGCCAGCAGCGGGAAAGCGGGGGGGCATGATACGCAGTATTTT
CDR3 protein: CASSGKAGGHDTQYF

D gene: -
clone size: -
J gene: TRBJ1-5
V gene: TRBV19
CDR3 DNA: TGTGCCAGTAGTAACCCGGGGCCCCAGCATTTT
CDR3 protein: CASSNPGPQHF

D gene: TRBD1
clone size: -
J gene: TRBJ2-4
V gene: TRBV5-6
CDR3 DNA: TGTGCCAGCAGCCGGGACAGTGGGAACATTCAGTACTTC
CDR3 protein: CASSRDSGNIQYF